This T cell receptor (beta chain) stems from a study of identical twins. Study-level points and caveats: Sequences that were beta out-of-frame showed weaker excess twin sharing.

Unique molecular identifiers were in the cDNA, with template-switch universal primer binding. MiXCR, applied by TCRdb to the 5' RACE reads, yields one record per CDR3 protein. Of hundreds of thousands of distinct CDR3 sequences listed, around 10% are singletons. Concerning this clonotype: The antigen is not known.

Specimen: memory (CD45RO+) T cells sorted from blood. The receptor was derived from a woman aged 18-29 years in good health.

CDR3 protein: CAISESWTSGSAVGDEQFF. For the CDR3, the DNA is TGTGCCATCAGTGAGTCCTGGACTAGCGGGAGTGCGGTTGGAGATGAGCAGTTCTTC. The gene calls are TRBV10-3 and TRBJ2-1; 13 nucleotides line up with TRBD2. The CDR3 length is 19 residues. Germline assignment: CDR1 ENHRY and CDR2 SYGVKD. The trim removed 0 bases at V and 8 bases at J, leaving 13 bases unmatched.